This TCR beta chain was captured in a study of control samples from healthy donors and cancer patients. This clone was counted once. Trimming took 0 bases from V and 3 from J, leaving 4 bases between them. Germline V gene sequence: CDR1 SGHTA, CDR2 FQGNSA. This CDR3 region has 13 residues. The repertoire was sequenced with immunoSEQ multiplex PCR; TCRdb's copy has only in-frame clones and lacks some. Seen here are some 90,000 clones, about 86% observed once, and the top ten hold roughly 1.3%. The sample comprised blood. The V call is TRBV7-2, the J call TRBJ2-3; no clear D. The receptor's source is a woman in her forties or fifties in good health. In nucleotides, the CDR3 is TGTGCCAGCAGCTTAGCGCAAACAGATACGCAGTATTTT. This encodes CASSLAQTDTQYF.